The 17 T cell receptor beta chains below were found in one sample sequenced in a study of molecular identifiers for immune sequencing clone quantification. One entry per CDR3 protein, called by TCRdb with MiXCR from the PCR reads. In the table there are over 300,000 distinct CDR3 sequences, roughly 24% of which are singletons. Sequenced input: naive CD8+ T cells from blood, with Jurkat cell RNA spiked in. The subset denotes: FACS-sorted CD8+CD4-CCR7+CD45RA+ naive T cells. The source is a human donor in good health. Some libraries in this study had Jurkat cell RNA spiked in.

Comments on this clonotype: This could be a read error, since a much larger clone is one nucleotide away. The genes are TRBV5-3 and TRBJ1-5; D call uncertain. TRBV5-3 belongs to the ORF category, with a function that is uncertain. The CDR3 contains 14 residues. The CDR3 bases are TGTGCCAGCAGCTTCAGGAGGGGCAATCAGCCCCAGCATTTT. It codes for CASSFRRGNQPQHF.

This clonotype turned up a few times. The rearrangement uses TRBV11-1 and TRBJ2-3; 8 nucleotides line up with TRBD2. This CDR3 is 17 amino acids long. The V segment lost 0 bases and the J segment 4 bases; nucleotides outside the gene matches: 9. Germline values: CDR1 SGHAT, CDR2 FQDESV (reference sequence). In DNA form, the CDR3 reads TGTGCCAGCAGCTTAGCGGGGGTAGCGGGACTCTCAGATACGCAGTATTTT. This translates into CASSLAGVAGLSDTQYF.

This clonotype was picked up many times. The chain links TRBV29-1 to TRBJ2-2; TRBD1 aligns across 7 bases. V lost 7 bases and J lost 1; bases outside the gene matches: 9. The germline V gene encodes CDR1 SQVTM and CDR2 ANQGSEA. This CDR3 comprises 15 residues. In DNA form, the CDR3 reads TGCAGCGCTATTTTACAGGGGAAGAACACCGGGGAGCTGTTTTTT. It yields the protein CSAILQGKNTGELFF.

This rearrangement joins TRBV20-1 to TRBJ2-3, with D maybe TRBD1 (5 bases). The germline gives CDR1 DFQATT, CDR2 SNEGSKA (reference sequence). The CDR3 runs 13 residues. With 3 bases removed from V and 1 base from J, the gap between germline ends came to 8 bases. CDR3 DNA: TGCAGTGCTAGCAACAGGCGCACAGATACGCAGTATTTT. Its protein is CSASNRRTDTQYF.

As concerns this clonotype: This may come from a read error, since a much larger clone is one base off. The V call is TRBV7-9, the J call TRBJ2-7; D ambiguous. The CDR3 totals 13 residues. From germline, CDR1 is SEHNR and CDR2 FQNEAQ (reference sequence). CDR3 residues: CASSIGSSYDQYF. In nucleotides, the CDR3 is TGTGCCAGCAGCATAGGCAGCTCCTACGATCAGTACTTC. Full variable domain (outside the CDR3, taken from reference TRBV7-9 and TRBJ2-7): DTGVSQNPRHKITKRGQNVTFRCDPISEHNRLYWYRQTLGQGPEFLTYFQNEAQLEKSRLLSDRFSAERPKGSFSTLEIQRTEQGDSAMYLCASSIGSSYDQYFGPGTRLTVT.

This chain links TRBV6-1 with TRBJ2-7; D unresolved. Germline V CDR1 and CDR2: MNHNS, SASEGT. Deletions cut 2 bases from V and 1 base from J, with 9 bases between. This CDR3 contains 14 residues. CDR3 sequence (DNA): TGTGCCAGCAGTGAATTGGGAATTTCCTACGAGCAGTACTTC. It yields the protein CASSELGISYEQYF.

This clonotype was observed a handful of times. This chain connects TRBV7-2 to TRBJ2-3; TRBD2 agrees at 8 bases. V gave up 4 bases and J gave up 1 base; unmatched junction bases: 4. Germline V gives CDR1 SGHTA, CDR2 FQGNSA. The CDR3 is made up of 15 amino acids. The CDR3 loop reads CASSSREGGTDTQYF. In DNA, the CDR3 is TGTGCCAGCAGCTCCCGGGAGGGGGGCACAGATACGCAGTATTTT.

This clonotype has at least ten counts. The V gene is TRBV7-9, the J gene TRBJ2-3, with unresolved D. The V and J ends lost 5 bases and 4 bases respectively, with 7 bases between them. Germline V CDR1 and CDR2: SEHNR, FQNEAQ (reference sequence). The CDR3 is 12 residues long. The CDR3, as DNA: TGTGCCAGCAGCCTTCGGTCAGATACGCAGTATTTT. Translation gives CASSLRSDTQYF.

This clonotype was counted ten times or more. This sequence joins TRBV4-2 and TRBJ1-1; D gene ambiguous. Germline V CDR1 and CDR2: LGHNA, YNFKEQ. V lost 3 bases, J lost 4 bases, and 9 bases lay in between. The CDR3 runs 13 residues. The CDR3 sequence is CASSHDDGTEAFF. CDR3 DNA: TGTGCCAGCAGCCACGATGACGGCACTGAAGCTTTCTTT.

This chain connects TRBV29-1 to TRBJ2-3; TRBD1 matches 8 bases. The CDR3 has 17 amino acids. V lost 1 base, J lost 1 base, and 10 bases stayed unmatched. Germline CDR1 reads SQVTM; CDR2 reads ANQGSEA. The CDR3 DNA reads TGCAGCGTTGAAGTCCTGGCATGGGGACAGGGCACAGATACGCAGTATTTT. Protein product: CSVEVLAWGQGTDTQYF.

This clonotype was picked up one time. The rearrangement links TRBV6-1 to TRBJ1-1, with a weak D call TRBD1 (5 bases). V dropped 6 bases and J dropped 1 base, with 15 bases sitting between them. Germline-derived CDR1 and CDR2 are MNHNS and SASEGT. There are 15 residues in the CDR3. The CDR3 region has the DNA TGTGCCAGCAGCGCCGAGGGGCATGCGAACACTGAAGCTTTCTTT. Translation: CASSAEGHANTEAFF.

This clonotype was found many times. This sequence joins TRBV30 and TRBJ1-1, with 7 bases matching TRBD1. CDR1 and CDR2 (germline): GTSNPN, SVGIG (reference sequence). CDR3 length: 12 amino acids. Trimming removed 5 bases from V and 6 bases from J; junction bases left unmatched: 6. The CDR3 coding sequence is TGTGCCTGGTCACTCGGGACAGCTGAAGCTTTCTTT. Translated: CAWSLGTAEAFF.

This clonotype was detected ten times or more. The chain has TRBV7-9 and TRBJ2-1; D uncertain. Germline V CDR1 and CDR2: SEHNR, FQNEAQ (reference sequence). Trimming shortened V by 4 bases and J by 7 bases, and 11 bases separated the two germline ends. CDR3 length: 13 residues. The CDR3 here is CASSSNPGNEQFF. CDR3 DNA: TGTGCCAGCAGCTCCAACCCTGGGAATGAGCAGTTCTTC.

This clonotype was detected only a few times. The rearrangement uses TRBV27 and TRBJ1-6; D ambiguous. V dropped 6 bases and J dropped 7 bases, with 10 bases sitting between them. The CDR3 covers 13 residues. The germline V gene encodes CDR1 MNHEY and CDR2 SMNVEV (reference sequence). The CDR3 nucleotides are TGTGCCAGCAGCCCGGCCCTAAATTCACCCCTCCACTTT. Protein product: CASSPALNSPLHF.

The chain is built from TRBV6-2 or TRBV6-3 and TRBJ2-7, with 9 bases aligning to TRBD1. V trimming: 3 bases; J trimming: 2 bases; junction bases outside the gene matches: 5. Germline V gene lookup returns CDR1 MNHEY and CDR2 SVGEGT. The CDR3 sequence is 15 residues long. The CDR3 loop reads CASSYHGTGTYEQYF. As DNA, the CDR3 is TGTGCCAGCAGTTATCACGGGACAGGGACCTACGAGCAGTACTTC.

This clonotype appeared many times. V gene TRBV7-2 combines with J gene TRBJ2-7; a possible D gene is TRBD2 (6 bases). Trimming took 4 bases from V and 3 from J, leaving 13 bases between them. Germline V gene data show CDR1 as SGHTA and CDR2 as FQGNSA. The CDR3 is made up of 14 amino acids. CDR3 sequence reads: CASSSTGTYYEQYF. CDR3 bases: TGTGCCAGCAGCTCGACCGGGACTTACTACGAGCAGTACTTC.

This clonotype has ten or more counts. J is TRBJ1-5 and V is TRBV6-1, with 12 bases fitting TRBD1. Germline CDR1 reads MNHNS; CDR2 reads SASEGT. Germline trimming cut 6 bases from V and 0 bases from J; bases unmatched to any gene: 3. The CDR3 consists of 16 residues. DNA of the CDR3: TGTGCCAGCAGGGGACAGGGGGCATTTAGCAATCAGCCCCAGCATTTT. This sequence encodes CASRGQGAFSNQPQHF.